One sample yielded the 23 T cell receptor beta chains listed below, sequenced in a study of blood T cell repertoires in COVID-19. TCRdb keeps only in-frame clones here, not all; method: immunoSEQ multiplex PCR. The sample lists some 94,000 clones; around nine tenths were seen once. Sequences were obtained from peripheral blood. These TCRs come from a human donor in a cohort sampled during active COVID-19.

The V call is TRBV27, the J call TRBJ2-1; 9 bases are shared with TRBD2. Per the germline V gene, CDR1 is MNHEY and CDR2 is SMNVEV (reference sequence). Trimming removed 6 bases from V and 0 bases from J; junction bases left unmatched: 3. The CDR3 extends over 15 amino acids. The CDR3 bases are TGTGCCAGCAGGCGGGAGGGTAACTCCTACAATGAGCAGTTCTTC. Amino acid sequence: CASRREGNSYNEQFF.

The chain is built from TRBV7-6 and TRBJ2-7, with a weak D call TRBD1 (6 bases). Trimming stripped 1 base from V and 3 bases from J, with 10 bases between. This CDR3 has 14 amino acids. Looked up from germline, CDR1 is SGHVS and CDR2 is FNYEAQ. CDR3 nucleotides: TGTGCCAGCAGCTTAGAAGAGGGACACTACGAGCAGTACTTC. Translated: CASSLEEGHYEQYF.

Details on this clone: Other DNA sequences in the same sample also yield this CDR3. V usage is TRBV5-4 and J usage is TRBJ2-7; 8 bases are shared with TRBD1. The germline V gene has CDR1 SGHNT and CDR2 YYREEE (reference sequence). Trimming removed 4 bases from V and 4 bases from J; junction bases left unmatched: 7. CDR3 length: 14 residues. The CDR3, as DNA: TGTGCCAGCAGCCGTGACAGGGGCCCGTACGAGCAGTACTTC. This sequence encodes CASSRDRGPYEQYF.

The chain uses TRBV19 and TRBJ1-2, with a possible D match to TRBD1 (5 bases). Germline V gene data show CDR1 as LNHDA and CDR2 as SQIVND (reference sequence). Trimming took 5 bases from V and 0 from J, leaving 13 bases between them. The CDR3 runs 15 residues. The CDR3 DNA sequence: TGTGCCAGTAGTTCCCTAGACAGAGCTAACTATGGCTACACCTTC. Amino acids: CASSSLDRANYGYTF.

The CDR3 DNA follows: TGTGCCAGCAACCTAGCGGGAGGTGACGAGCAGTACTTC. This sequence encodes CASNLAGGDEQYF. The rearrangement links TRBV7-9 to TRBJ2-7, with 11 bases matching TRBD2. Germline-derived CDR1 and CDR2 are SEHNR and FQNEAQ (reference sequence). The trim removed 7 bases at V and 5 bases at J, leaving 4 bases unmatched. This CDR3 is built from 13 residues.

V usage is TRBV19 and J usage is TRBJ1-1; no reliable D call. CDR1 and CDR2 (germline): LNHDA, SQIVND (reference sequence). This CDR3 has 13 residues. V lost 3 bases and J 4 bases, leaving 9 bases between the germline ends. This CDR3 is CASSIGVRTEAFF. CDR3 coding DNA: TGTGCCAGTAGTATCGGGGTGCGCACTGAAGCTTTCTTT. The variable domain in full, with the rest retrieved from reference TRBV19 and TRBJ1-1, is DGGITQSPKYLFRKEGQNVTLSCEQNLNHDAMYWYRQDPGQGLRLIYYSQIVNDFQKGDIAEGYSVSREKKESFPLTVTSAQKNPTAFYLCASSIGVRTEAFFGQGTRLTVV.

The V call is TRBV2, the J call TRBJ1-2; tentative D call: TRBD1 (6 bases). V shed 6 bases and J shed 5 bases, with 10 bases lying between them. The CDR3 runs 12 residues. In germline, CDR1 is SNHLY, CDR2 FYNNEI. CDR3 DNA: TGTGCCAGCAGCTCGGACAGTTATGGCTACACCTTC. Encoded protein: CASSSDSYGYTF.

The chain links TRBV5-8 to TRBJ1-1; 12 nucleotides agree with TRBD1. Per the germline V gene, CDR1 is SGHTS and CDR2 is YDEGEE. V shed 4 bases, J shed 6 bases, and the junction held 7 bases outside the gene matches. The CDR3 runs to 15 residues. The CDR3 nucleotides are TGTGCCAGCAGCCCGGCGGGACAGGGGGCATCTGAAGCTTTCTTT. The encoded protein is CASSPAGQGASEAFF.

J is TRBJ2-5 and V is TRBV19; 10 bases map to TRBD2. The CDR3 has 15 residues. Germline V gene data show CDR1 as LNHDA and CDR2 as SQIVND (reference sequence). J was trimmed by 5 bases and V by 4 bases; bases with no gene match: 7. Here the CDR3 reads CASSTSSGSGETQYF. The CDR3 bases are TGTGCCAGTAGTACATCTAGCGGGAGCGGGGAGACCCAGTACTTC.

The CDR3 bases are TGTGCCAGCAGCCAAGTCAGGGAGACCCAGTACTTC. It translates to CASSQVRETQYF. This rearrangement joins TRBV3-1 (or the pseudogene TRBV3-2) to TRBJ2-5; D call uncertain. V shed 1 base and J shed 5 bases, with 5 bases lying between them. Germline values: CDR1 LGHDT, CDR2 YNNKEL (reference sequence). The CDR3 contains 12 residues.

V usage is TRBV5-1 and J usage is TRBJ2-1; 7 nucleotides line up with TRBD1. Germline lookup yields CDR1 SGHRS and CDR2 YFSETQ. Losses at the gene ends were 0 bases for V and 7 bases for J; bases not matched to a gene: 7. This CDR3 comprises 15 residues. CDR3 nucleotide sequence: TGCGCCAGCAGCTTGGTCGCTTACAGGGGAAATGAGCAGTTCTTC. This translates into CASSLVAYRGNEQFF.

This sequence joins TRBV5-1 and TRBJ1-1; D gene ambiguous. CDR1 and CDR2 from the germline V gene are SGHRS and YFSETQ. The CDR3 is made up of 14 amino acids. V was shortened by 4 bases and J by 0 bases, with 10 bases between the two germline ends. CDR3 loop: CASSPGEMNTEAFF. The CDR3 DNA sequence: TGCGCCAGCAGCCCCGGGGAGATGAACACTGAAGCTTTCTTT.

This chain connects TRBV27 to TRBJ1-4; TRBD1 matches 8 bases. V gave up 6 bases and J gave up 8 bases; unmatched junction bases: 11. This CDR3 is 15 amino acids long. Germline assignment: CDR1 MNHEY and CDR2 SMNVEV (reference sequence). CDR3 sequence: CASRRSQGAWEKLFF. CDR3 nucleotides: TGTGCCAGCAGACGCTCTCAGGGGGCCTGGGAAAAACTGTTTTTT.

The genes are TRBV12-3 or TRBV12-4 and TRBJ2-3; D gene unclear. The CDR3 extends over 11 amino acids. Deletions cut 6 bases from V and 5 bases from J, with 6 bases between. In DNA form, the CDR3 reads TGTGCCAGCAGCCCCAGAGATACGCAGTATTTT. Its protein product is CASSPRDTQYF.

The chain has TRBV9 and TRBJ2-3, with D perhaps matching TRBD2 (5 bases). CDR1 is SGDLS, CDR2 YYNGEE, per germline. This CDR3 region has 13 residues. Trimming pared 4 bases from V and 2 bases from J, leaving 8 bases between. CDR3 residues: CASSPAATDTQYF. In DNA, the CDR3 is TGTGCCAGCAGCCCAGCGGCCACAGATACGCAGTATTTT.

The chain joins TRBV5-6 to TRBJ1-2; D remains ambiguous. This CDR3 region has 13 residues. The V and J ends lost 5 bases and 1 base respectively, with 9 bases between them. CDR1 and CDR2 (germline): SGHDT, YYEEEE. CDR3 residues: CASRDSHNYGYTF. CDR3 nucleotides: TGTGCCAGCAGGGACTCCCATAACTATGGCTACACCTTC.

This clone was found once. The V gene is TRBV9, the J gene TRBJ1-3, with a weak D call TRBD1 (6 bases). CDR1 is SGDLS, CDR2 YYNGEE, per germline. The V end was cut by 2 bases, the J end by 2 bases, with 14 bases between. CDR3 length: 16 residues. Written as DNA, the CDR3 is TGTGCCAGCAGCGTTATAGACGACAGGCCTGGAAACACCATATATTTT. It is translated as CASSVIDDRPGNTIYF.

This clone occurred once. V is TRBV28 and J is TRBJ1-5, with 9 bases matching TRBD1. V shed 3 bases and J 0 bases; nucleotides not matched to a gene: 6. Germline values: CDR1 MDHEN, CDR2 SYDVKM. The CDR3 totals 17 residues. In DNA, the CDR3 is TGTGCCAGCAGTTTCGGGACAGGGTATTATAGCAATCAGCCCCAGCATTTT. Translating gives CASSFGTGYYSNQPQHF.

V gene TRBV9 combines with J gene TRBJ2-3; TRBD2 aligns across 10 bases. Unmatched junction bases numbered 13, after V lost 3 bases and J lost 0 bases. Germline CDR1 SGDLS, CDR2 YYNGEE. This CDR3 has 19 residues. The DNA of the CDR3 is TGTGCCAGCAGCGCCCATGGAGCTAGCGGGAGTACTAGCACAGATACGCAGTATTTT. As protein: CASSAHGASGSTSTDTQYF. The full variable domain, its missing parts supplied by reference TRBV9 and TRBJ2-3, is DSGVTQTPKHLITATGQRVTLRCSPRSGDLSVYWYQQSLDQGLQFLIQYYNGEERAKGNILERFSAQQFPDLHSELNLSSLELGDSALYFCASSAHGASGSTSTDTQYFGPGTRLTVL.

J is TRBJ1-4 and V is TRBV11-2; 10 nucleotides match TRBD1. Germline CDR1 is SGHAT and CDR2 is FQNNGV. The CDR3 totals 15 residues. J was trimmed by 8 bases and V by 5 bases; bases with no gene match: 8. DNA of the CDR3: TGTGCCAGCAGCCGGGGACAGGGGCCAGAGGAAAAACTGTTTTTT. Translating it yields CASSRGQGPEEKLFF.

This clone has a single count. J is TRBJ2-3 and V is TRBV2; TRBD2 might be the D (6 bases). This CDR3 is 18 amino acids long. Between the trimmed V and J ends, which lost 6 bases and 2 bases, there was a span of 24 bases. Per the germline V gene, CDR1 is SNHLY and CDR2 is FYNNEI. CDR3 in DNA: TGTGCCAGCAGGGCCCCCCTGCTAGCGTCTCAAAACACAGATACGCAGTATTTT. Residues: CASRAPLLASQNTDTQYF.

The chain joins TRBV11-1 to TRBJ2-1, with TRBD2 matching over 11 bases. Per the germline V gene, CDR1 is SGHAT and CDR2 is FQDESV (reference sequence). The CDR3 has 15 amino acids. Germline trimming cut 1 base from V and 9 bases from J; bases unmatched to any gene: 5. Written as DNA, the CDR3 is TGTGCCAGCAGCTTAGAACTAGCGGGAGCGGGTGAGCAGTTCTTC. The encoded protein is CASSLELAGAGEQFF.

The chain joins TRBV4-1 to TRBJ1-1; the D is unclear. Germline V lookup: CDR1 MGHRA, CDR2 YSYEKL. Trimming removed 3 bases at V and 1 base at J, with 6 bases between. The CDR3 consists of 13 residues. CDR3 DNA sequence: TGCGCCAGCAGCCAGGGCCAGAACACTGAAGCTTTCTTT. Translating gives CASSQGQNTEAFF.